The TCR beta chain under discussion was sequenced for a study of cytomegalovirus exposure and HLA in healthy donors. Findings and caveats of the study: Of the V segments, some could not be distinguished, including TRBV6-2 and TRBV6-3, and were excluded.

Notes on this clone: Antigen unknown.

V was shortened by 1 base and J by 2 bases, with 7 bases between the two germline ends. The germline V gene encodes CDR1 SGHTA and CDR2 FQGNSA. The CDR3 totals 14 residues. The study ran its PCR with 60 Vbeta and 13 Jbeta primers. Profiled with immunoSEQ multiplex PCR; TCRdb holds only in-frame clones, not every one. This table holds tens of thousands of clones, approximately 71% found once. This chain connects TRBV7-2 to TRBJ2-3, with D possibly being TRBD2 (6 bases). The sequencing input was PBMCs. The source is a young man in good health and CMV-seronegative. The CDR3 loop reads CASSLGGVTDTQYF. CDR3 DNA sequence: TGTGCCAGCAGCTTAGGGGGGGTCACAGATACGCAGTATTTT.